These T cell receptor beta chains were read from a single sample in a study of blood T cell repertoires in COVID-19. Sequencing was performed with immunoSEQ multiplex PCR; in TCRdb, only in-frame clones are kept and a portion is missing. This table holds 50,000 or so clones, around four fifths found once. The sample taken for sequencing was peripheral blood. The source is a man aged 35 to 55 with acute or convalescent COVID-19. Both conserved end residues are part of each CDR3. Fields, in order: J gene, D gene, clone size, V gene, CDR3 DNA, CDR3 protein. A D gene is named only where the DNA matches it firmly. Not all rows give a size; the values are once, few, many and, for expanded clones, a class.

j_gene: TRBJ2-5
d_gene: -
abundance: few
v_gene: TRBV2
CDR3nt: TGTGCCAGCAGCCAGGTCGCCTCCCAGTACTTC
CDR3aa: CASSQVASQYF

j_gene: TRBJ2-5
d_gene: -
abundance: -
v_gene: TRBV10-1
CDR3nt: TGCGCCAGCAGTGAGGTCCTCTCTTCGGGGACCCAGTACTTC
CDR3aa: CASSEVLSSGTQYF

j_gene: TRBJ1-2
d_gene: TRBD1
abundance: -
v_gene: TRBV7-9
CDR3nt: TGTGCCAGCAGCTTCCCGAGGGGGCCTGACTATGGCTACACCTTC
CDR3aa: CASSFPRGPDYGYTF

j_gene: TRBJ1-1
d_gene: -
abundance: -
v_gene: TRBV6-6
CDR3nt: TGTGCCAGCAGTTACGGTCCAGGTGAAGCTTTCTTT
CDR3aa: CASSYGPGEAFF

j_gene: TRBJ1-2
d_gene: -
abundance: -
v_gene: TRBV27
CDR3nt: TGTGCCAGCGGCCATGGTGAGGACACAACGGGCTACACCTTC
CDR3aa: CASGHGEDTTGYTF

j_gene: TRBJ1-2
d_gene: TRBD1
abundance: -
v_gene: TRBV7-9
CDR3nt: TGTGCCAGCAGCTTAGATGGATCCAGGGGGCATGGCTACACCTTC
CDR3aa: CASSLDGSRGHGYTF

j_gene: TRBJ1-2
d_gene: -
abundance: -
v_gene: TRBV9
CDR3nt: TGTGCCAGCAGCGTAGGGTCAGGGCCTAACTATGGCTACACCTTC
CDR3aa: CASSVGSGPNYGYTF

j_gene: TRBJ1-2
d_gene: TRBD1
abundance: -
v_gene: TRBV30
CDR3nt: TGTGCCTGGAGATCCCGGGACAGTGGAATGGCCTACACCTTC
CDR3aa: CAWRSRDSGMAYTF

j_gene: TRBJ1-5
d_gene: -
abundance: once
v_gene: TRBV28
CDR3nt: TGTGCCAGCACGGGCAATCAGCCCCAGCATTTT
CDR3aa: CASTGNQPQHF

j_gene: TRBJ2-3
d_gene: -
abundance: -
v_gene: TRBV7-3
CDR3nt: TGTGCCAGCAGCTTTGGACGAGACAGGTCTGCAGATACGCAGTATTTT
CDR3aa: CASSFGRDRSADTQYF

j_gene: TRBJ2-1
d_gene: TRBD1
abundance: -
v_gene: TRBV6-2/TRBV6-3
CDR3nt: TGTGCCAGCAGTTCCCGGACAGGGCGGGATAATGAGCAGTTCTTC
CDR3aa: CASSSRTGRDNEQFF

j_gene: TRBJ2-2
d_gene: -
abundance: few
v_gene: TRBV7-9
CDR3nt: TGTGCCAGCAGCTTAGGGGGCGCGAACACCGGGGAGCTGTTTTTT
CDR3aa: CASSLGGANTGELFF

j_gene: TRBJ1-5
d_gene: -
abundance: -
v_gene: TRBV29-1
CDR3nt: TGCAGCGTTGCGGAGAATGGGAATCAGCCCCAGCATTTT
CDR3aa: CSVAENGNQPQHF

j_gene: TRBJ1-6
d_gene: -
abundance: -
v_gene: TRBV5-1
CDR3nt: TGCGCCAGCAGCTTGGAAGGCGGGAATTCACCCCTCCACTTT
CDR3aa: CASSLEGGNSPLHF

j_gene: TRBJ1-1
d_gene: -
abundance: -
v_gene: TRBV7-6
CDR3nt: TGTGCCAGCAGCTCGGCAGGGAGGGGGACTGAAGCTTTCTTT
CDR3aa: CASSSAGRGTEAFF

j_gene: TRBJ1-2
d_gene: TRBD1
abundance: -
v_gene: TRBV7-9
CDR3nt: TGTGCCAGCAGCTTTGGGAGGACAGGGGGGAACTATGGCTACACCTTC
CDR3aa: CASSFGRTGGNYGYTF

j_gene: TRBJ1-4
d_gene: -
abundance: few
v_gene: TRBV5-4
CDR3nt: TGTGCCAGCAGCTTAGAGGCAACTAATGAAAAACTGTTTTTT
CDR3aa: CASSLEATNEKLFF

j_gene: TRBJ1-2
d_gene: TRBD1
abundance: once
v_gene: TRBV28
CDR3nt: TGTGCCAGCGGGCCGGACAGGCCCTCTACTGATGGCTACACCTTC
CDR3aa: CASGPDRPSTDGYTF

j_gene: TRBJ1-1
d_gene: -
abundance: once
v_gene: TRBV9
CDR3nt: TGTGCCAGCAGCGTAGACGGGTATAGAGACACTGAAGCTTTCTTT
CDR3aa: CASSVDGYRDTEAFF

j_gene: TRBJ2-7
d_gene: -
abundance: once
v_gene: TRBV5-6
CDR3nt: TGTGCCAGCAGCTTAGTCGACAGTGAGCTTTACGAGCAGTACTTC
CDR3aa: CASSLVDSELYEQYF

j_gene: TRBJ2-1
d_gene: TRBD2
abundance: -
v_gene: TRBV10-2
CDR3nt: TGCGCCAGCAGAGTAGGGGGACTAGCGGGGGGGCTGAATGAGCAGTTCTTC
CDR3aa: CASRVGGLAGGLNEQFF

j_gene: TRBJ2-7
d_gene: TRBD1
abundance: -
v_gene: TRBV6-5
CDR3nt: TGTGCCAGCAGTTGGGATGACAGGGGGCGGTCTGACGAGCAGTACTTC
CDR3aa: CASSWDDRGRSDEQYF